This TCR beta chain was obtained from a study of blood T cell repertoires in COVID-19. Overall study: Researchers got acute and convalescent COVID-19 samples from the United States, Italy and Spain. Sources were T cells, B-cell-depleted T cells, or PBMCs; the material itself was cDNA or gDNA.

This CDR3 contains 15 residues. Germline assignment: CDR1 LNHDA and CDR2 SQIVND (reference sequence). V lost 6 bases to trimming and J lost 5 bases; unmatched junction nucleotides: 10. As originally analysed: Reference gene primer amplification gave nucleated cell count estimates. Generated by immunoSEQ multiplex PCR, the TCRdb table keeps only in-frame clones and is missing some. The DNA was the basis for D and trimming; V, J and clone size are from that table. Here the sample spans around 250,000 clones, 80% to 90% being singletons. Followed longitudinally, the Seattle patients had been enrolled during active infection.

This sequence was found in a woman in her 70s with COVID-19, enrolled during active disease. The sample taken for sequencing was peripheral blood. The chain uses TRBV19 and TRBJ1-5; 7 bases align to TRBD1. CDR3 residues: CASSPRQGRDQPQHF. CDR3 coding DNA: TGTGCCAGTAGCCCGAGACAGGGAAGGGATCAGCCCCAGCATTTT. The variable domain in full, completed from reference TRBV19 and TRBJ1-5, reads DGGITQSPKYLFRKEGQNVTLSCEQNLNHDAMYWYRQDPGQGLRLIYYSQIVNDFQKGDIAEGYSVSREKKESFPLTVTSAQKNPTAFYLCASSPRQGRDQPQHFGDGTRLSIL.